Following are 31 T cell receptor beta chains from one sample sequenced in a study of T cell repertoires in cytomegalovirus infection. TCRdb analysed the reads with MiXCR anew, one entry per CDR3 protein. The sample has some 700,000 distinct CDR3 sequences; 35% are singletons. The material sequenced was PBMCs. The receptors shown here come from a human donor in good health (CMV status not recorded). Some clones in this sample may be carry-over from other donors' samples.

The chain uses TRBV27 and TRBJ2-3, with D possibly TRBD2 on 6 matching bases. Trimming pared 5 bases from V and 1 base from J, leaving 16 bases between. Germline CDR1 and CDR2: MNHEY and SMNVEV (reference sequence). This CDR3 region has 16 residues. CDR3 protein: CASSAPGTPRTDTQYF. The CDR3 DNA reads as TGTGCCAGCAGTGCCCCAGGGACTCCTCGCACAGATACGCAGTATTTT.

This chain joins TRBV29-1 and TRBJ2-5; possibly TRBD2 for D (5 bases). Germline-derived CDR1 and CDR2 are SQVTM and ANQGSEA. Trimming removed 7 bases at V and 2 bases at J, with 11 bases between. The CDR3 sequence is 12 residues long. Here the CDR3 DNA reads TGCAGCGGGGGAGCAGTGCAAGAGACCCAGTACTTC. It is translated as CSGGAVQETQYF.

This clonotype was detected a few times. The rearrangement links TRBV2 to TRBJ1-2; the D is unclear. This CDR3 is built from 13 residues. The germline gives CDR1 SNHLY, CDR2 FYNNEI. Trimming removed 4 bases at V and 8 bases at J, with 14 bases between. In DNA, the CDR3 is TGTGCCAGCAGTGCAGATGCTTTGGGGGGCTACACCTTC. Translation gives CASSADALGGYTF.

Only a few counts were recorded for this clonotype. This rearrangement joins TRBV28 to TRBJ2-1, with D perhaps TRBD2 (7 bases). Germline CDR1 reads MDHEN; CDR2 reads SYDVKM. The CDR3 totals 13 residues. V lost 4 bases and J lost 8, with 12 bases in between. The CDR3 DNA follows: TGTGCCAGCAGTTCGTGGGAGGGGGATGAGCAGTTCTTC. It is translated as CASSSWEGDEQFF.

This rearrangement joins TRBV15 to TRBJ2-3; D is undetermined. Between the trimmed V and J ends, which lost 5 bases and 2 bases, there was a span of 11 bases. The CDR3 is 14 amino acids. Per germline, CDR1 LNHNV and CDR2 YYDKDF (reference sequence). CDR3 DNA sequence: TGTGCCACCAGCCCCCGTGACGTCACAGATACGCAGTATTTT. Its protein is CATSPRDVTDTQYF.

The chain couples TRBV28 to TRBJ2-7; 9 bases align to TRBD1. CDR1 is MDHEN and CDR2 is SYDVKM in the germline V gene. The CDR3 has 14 residues. With 8 bases clipped from V and 3 bases from J, the junction kept 8 bases outside the gene matches. CDR3 amino acids: CASGPPGQGYEQYF. CDR3 nucleotide sequence: TGTGCCAGCGGGCCGCCGGGACAGGGCTACGAGCAGTACTTC. Supplemented by reference TRBV28 and TRBJ2-7, the full variable domain reads DVKVTQSSRYLVKRTGEKVFLECVQDMDHENMFWYRQDPGLGLRLIYFSYDVKMKEKGDIPEGYSVSREKKERFSLILESASTNQTSMYLCASGPPGQGYEQYFGPGTRLTVT.

This clonotype was detected a few times. In DNA, the CDR3 is TGTGCCAGCTCCGGAACAGGGGGCCCGGTGTATACGGCTTCGGATACGCAGTATTTT. Its protein is CASSGTGGPVYTASDTQYF. V usage is TRBV7-9 and J usage is TRBJ2-3; 9 positions match TRBD1. V dropped 8 bases and J dropped 6; count of bases not matched to a gene: 24. Germline V gene sequence: CDR1 SEHNR, CDR2 FQNEAQ (reference sequence). The CDR3 extends over 19 amino acids.

In this sample, this clonotype turned up many times. The V call is TRBV7-8, the J call TRBJ1-2; TRBD1 aligns across 10 bases. J was trimmed by 8 bases and V by 8 bases; bases with no gene match: 8. The CDR3 has 13 amino acids. The germline V gene encodes CDR1 SGHVS and CDR2 FQNEAQ. DNA of the CDR3: TGTGCCAGCCCCAAGGGGGACAGGGGCGGCTACACCTTC. Its translation: CASPKGDRGGYTF. Together with reference TRBV7-8 and TRBJ1-2, the CDR3 gives the full variable domain: GAGVSQSPRYKVAKRGQDVALRCDPISGHVSLFWYQQALGQGPEFLTYFQNEAQLDKSGLPSDRFFAERPEGSVSTLKIQRTQQEDSAVYLCASPKGDRGGYTFGSGTRLTVV.

The table lists this clonotype with a few counts. The V and J genes are TRBV20-1 and TRBJ2-5; tentative D call: TRBD1 (5 bases). V lost 3 bases and J 2 bases, leaving 19 bases between the germline ends. The CDR3 sequence is 16 residues long. CDR1 and CDR2 (germline): DFQATT, SNEGSKA (reference sequence). This chain's CDR3 is CSARIGQGRRQETQYF. CDR3 coding DNA: TGCAGTGCTAGGATAGGGCAGGGAAGGCGTCAAGAGACCCAGTACTTC.

The chain carries TRBV28 and TRBJ2-7, with D perhaps matching TRBD1 (6 bases). Trimming removed 1 base at V and 1 base at J, with 8 bases between. The CDR3 covers 14 residues. Germline CDR1 MDHEN, CDR2 SYDVKM. This CDR3 reads CASSLFGQSYEQYF. For the CDR3, the DNA is TGTGCCAGCAGTTTATTTGGACAGTCCTACGAGCAGTACTTC.

The genes are TRBV7-3 and TRBJ1-2; possibly TRBD1 for D (5 bases). Germline CDR1 is SGHTA and CDR2 is FQGTGA. V was clipped by 5 bases and J by 4 bases, with 14 bases between them. This CDR3 spans 14 amino acids. This CDR3 reads CASSRQGPLYGYTF. In DNA form, the CDR3 reads TGTGCCAGCAGCCGGCAGGGCCCTCTCTATGGCTACACCTTC.

This clonotype appeared once. One end of the junction is discordant with germline, which a read error may explain. The CDR3 here is CASSMGSGAPTETQYF. CDR3 in DNA: TGTGCCAGTAGTATGGGTAGCGGGGCTCCTACAGAGACGCAGTATTTT. The chain uses TRBV19 and TRBJ2-3; 8 bases line up with TRBD2. The germline V gene encodes CDR1 LNHDA and CDR2 SQIVND (reference sequence). The CDR3 loop spans 16 amino acids. Supplemented by reference TRBV19 and TRBJ2-3, the full variable domain reads DGGITQSPKYLFRKEGQNVTLSCEQNLNHDAMYWYRQDPGQGLRLIYYSQIVNDFQKGDIAEGYSVSREKKESFPLTVTSAQKNPTAFYLCASSMGSGAPTETQYFGPGTRLTVL.

The rearrangement links TRBV6-5 to TRBJ1-1; 9 nucleotides line up with TRBD1. The CDR3 loop spans 17 amino acids. The germline V gene encodes CDR1 MNHEY and CDR2 SVGAGI. V lost 6 bases to trimming and J lost 1 base; unmatched junction nucleotides: 12. The CDR3 reads CASSRSGTGRGNTEAFF. CDR3 in DNA: TGTGCCAGCAGCCGGTCCGGGACAGGGCGCGGGAACACTGAAGCTTTCTTT.

This clonotype was counted at least ten times. This chain connects TRBV7-2 to TRBJ2-6, with D possibly being TRBD1 or TRBD2 (5 bases each). The CDR3 consists of 16 residues. Germline V gene sequence: CDR1 SGHTA, CDR2 FQGNSA. Trimming stripped 1 base from V and 0 bases from J, with 7 bases between. As DNA, the CDR3 is TGTGCCAGCAGCTTAGTCGGGGCCTCTGGGGCCAACGTCCTGACTTTC. Translated: CASSLVGASGANVLTF. Complete variable domain (other parts from reference TRBV7-2 and TRBJ2-6): GAGVSQSPSNKVTEKGKDVELRCDPISGHTALYWYRQSLGQGLEFLIYFQGNSAPDKSGLPSDRFSAERTGGSVSTLTIQRTQQEDSAVYLCASSLVGASGANVLTFGAGSRLTVL.

This clonotype appeared a few times. The J gene is TRBJ2-7, the V gene TRBV28; TRBD1 is a possible D gene (6 bases). CDR3 length equals 12 residues. In germline, CDR1 is MDHEN, CDR2 SYDVKM. V dropped 9 bases and J dropped 2 bases, with 11 bases sitting between them. The CDR3 is CARPTGAYEQYF. The DNA of the CDR3 is TGTGCCAGGCCGACAGGCGCCTACGAGCAGTACTTC.

This clonotype was seen at least ten times. This chain connects TRBV28 to TRBJ1-3, with 8 bases that match TRBD1. Trimming cost V 4 bases and J 0 bases; bases outside gene matches: 8. The CDR3 runs to 17 residues. CDR1 is MDHEN and CDR2 is SYDVKM in the germline V gene. The CDR3 region is CASSSTLGQGSGNTIYF. The CDR3 nucleotides read TGTGCCAGCAGTTCGACCCTAGGACAGGGCTCTGGAAACACCATATATTTT. Full variable domain (missing parts from reference TRBV28 and TRBJ1-3): DVKVTQSSRYLVKRTGEKVFLECVQDMDHENMFWYRQDPGLGLRLIYFSYDVKMKEKGDIPEGYSVSREKKERFSLILESASTNQTSMYLCASSSTLGQGSGNTIYFGEGSWLTVV.

Comments on this clonotype: Here the CDR3 omits its conserved ending phenylalanine or tryptophan, so a read error is the likely source. The chain uses TRBV20-1 and TRBJ2-3; D tentatively reads TRBD1 or TRBD2 (5 bases each). V lost 3 bases, J lost 4 bases, and 20 bases lay in between. The CDR3 runs to 16 residues. CDR1 is DFQATT, CDR2 SNEGSKA, per germline (reference sequence). The chain's CDR3 is CSASGPGSSQADTQYL. CDR3 bases: TGCAGTGCTAGTGGTCCAGGGAGTTCTCAAGCAGATACGCAGTATTTG.

In this sample, this clonotype turned up a few times. The V call is TRBV19, the J call TRBJ2-7; no definite D call. In germline, CDR1 is LNHDA, CDR2 SQIVND (reference sequence). V lost 3 bases to trimming and J lost 4 bases, with 10 bases between them. The CDR3 totals 13 residues. CDR3 in DNA: TGTGCCAGTAGTATCCAAGAAGGGTACGAGCAGTACTTC. Its protein product is CASSIQEGYEQYF. The full variable domain, rest sourced from reference TRBV19 and TRBJ2-7, is DGGITQSPKYLFRKEGQNVTLSCEQNLNHDAMYWYRQDPGQGLRLIYYSQIVNDFQKGDIAEGYSVSREKKESFPLTVTSAQKNPTAFYLCASSIQEGYEQYFGPGTRLTVT.

This clonotype was picked up a small number of times. The chain carries TRBV9 and TRBJ2-7, with TRBD1 matching over 11 bases. This CDR3 spans 14 amino acids. The trim removed 4 bases at V and 6 bases at J, leaving 6 bases unmatched. CDR1 is SGDLS and CDR2 is YYNGEE in the germline V gene. The CDR3 loop reads CASSLLGTGGEQYF. CDR3 bases: TGTGCCAGCAGCCTACTTGGGACAGGGGGCGAGCAGTACTTC.

There are a few counts of this clonotype. The V and J genes are TRBV20-1 and TRBJ1-5; no firm D call. The CDR3 is made up of 14 amino acids. Trimming took off 4 bases at V and 5 bases at J, with 15 bases between the two ends. Germline CDR1 DFQATT, CDR2 SNEGSKA (reference sequence). CDR3 region: CSAILGIYDQPQHF. CDR3 in DNA: TGCAGTGCTATACTCGGGATTTACGATCAGCCCCAGCATTTT.

J is TRBJ2-7 and V is TRBV24-1, with D perhaps TRBD2 (5 bases). The CDR3 contains 13 residues. Germline V gene data show CDR1 as KGHDR and CDR2 as SFDVKD. The V end was cut by 4 bases, the J end by 7 bases, with 13 bases between. CDR3 nucleotide sequence: TGTGCCACCAGTGACCTCTTCCCGGGGGAGCAGTACTTC. Its protein product is CATSDLFPGEQYF.

This rearrangement joins TRBV20-1 to TRBJ2-7, with 7 bases lining up with TRBD2. The CDR3 covers 16 residues. Germline V gene data show CDR1 as DFQATT and CDR2 as SNEGSKA (reference sequence). J gave up 0 bases and V 6 bases, and 14 bases lay outside the gene matches. This chain's CDR3 is CSARSGIRTSSYEQYF. Here the CDR3 DNA reads TGCAGTGCAAGAAGTGGAATCAGGACTAGCTCCTACGAGCAGTACTTC.

In its sample, this clonotype was seen a few times. This sequence joins TRBV6-2 or TRBV6-3 and TRBJ2-3; weak D call: TRBD2 (5 bases). This CDR3 spans 13 amino acids. V shed 8 bases and J shed 6 bases, with 15 bases lying between them. CDR1 is MNHEY, CDR2 SVGEGT, per germline. CDR3 amino acids: CASGERFTDTQYF. CDR3 DNA: TGTGCCAGCGGGGAGAGGTTCACGGATACGCAGTATTTT.

This clonotype was counted ten times or more. CDR3 protein: CASRETAGDNSPLHF. CDR3 sequence (DNA): TGTGCCAGCAGGGAGACAGCTGGCGATAATTCACCCCTCCACTTT. The rearrangement joins TRBV6-1 to TRBJ1-6; tentatively, D is TRBD1 (5 bases). Germline V CDR1 and CDR2: MNHNS, SASEGT. V was cut by 6 bases and J by 5 bases, with 14 bases left in between. CDR3 length: 15 residues.

This clonotype was picked up a small number of times. This rearrangement joins TRBV12-3 or TRBV12-4 to TRBJ2-1; tentatively, D is TRBD2 (6 bases). CDR3 length: 15 amino acids. The V gene lost 5 bases and the J gene lost 4 bases, with 15 bases spanning the gap. The CDR3 DNA follows: TGTGCCAGCAGTCCCGGGACTCAAAGTTACAATGAGCAGTTCTTC. Protein: CASSPGTQSYNEQFF.

This chain links TRBV29-1 with TRBJ2-5; D not certain. CDR1 and CDR2 (germline): SQVTM, ANQGSEA. With 7 bases removed from V and 1 base from J, the gap between germline ends came to 16 bases. The CDR3 totals 14 residues. Written as DNA, the CDR3 is TGCAGCGCTCGCAGGAGATCGGTCCAAGAGACCCAGTACTTC. Translated, it gives CSARRRSVQETQYF.

The chain is built from TRBV28 and TRBJ2-7, with D unresolved. V was shortened by 8 bases and J by 4 bases, with 9 bases between the two germline ends. This CDR3 comprises 11 residues. The germline CDR1 and CDR2 sequences are MDHEN and SYDVKM. The CDR3: CASFKEYEQYF. The CDR3 bases are TGTGCCAGCTTCAAGGAATACGAGCAGTACTTC.

The rearrangement uses TRBV12-3 or TRBV12-4 and TRBJ1-2, with unresolved D. The CDR3 is made up of 13 amino acids. Deletions cut 3 bases from V and 5 bases from J, with 10 bases between. As DNA, the CDR3 is TGTGCCAGCAGTTTTCGCTTAGGGTATGGCTACACCTTC. Protein sequence: CASSFRLGYGYTF.

The CDR3 loop reads CASRLRTGLNEKLFF. The CDR3 region has the DNA TGTGCCAGCAGGCTCCGGACAGGGCTTAATGAAAAACTGTTTTTT. This rearrangement joins TRBV28 to TRBJ1-4; TRBD1 aligns across 8 bases. Germline V gene data show CDR1 as MDHEN and CDR2 as SYDVKM. The J segment lost 4 bases and the V segment lost 6 bases, leaving 7 bases of the junction unmatched. This CDR3 region has 15 residues.

The genes are TRBV2 and TRBJ2-5; 10 nucleotides line up with TRBD2. J lost 5 bases, V lost 4 bases, and 10 bases had no gene match. CDR1 and CDR2 from the germline V gene are SNHLY and FYNNEI. CDR3 size: 16 residues. CDR3: CASSVIGGLASETQYF. Here the CDR3 DNA reads TGTGCCAGCAGTGTTATTGGGGGACTAGCGTCGGAGACCCAGTACTTC. Full variable domain (rest looked up from reference TRBV2 and TRBJ2-5): EPEVTQTPSHQVTQMGQEVILRCVPISNHLYFYWYRQILGQKVEFLVSFYNNEISEKSEIFDDQFSVERPDGSNFTLKIRSTKLEDSAMYFCASSVIGGLASETQYFGPGTRLLVL.

The CDR3: CASSHRNEQFF. The CDR3 DNA reads TGTGCCAGCAGTCACCGTAATGAGCAGTTCTTC. The V gene is TRBV6-6, the J gene TRBJ2-1; no clear D. The length of the CDR3 is 11 residues. The germline V gene has CDR1 MNHNY and CDR2 SVGAGI (reference sequence). V dropped 5 bases and J dropped 7 bases, with 6 bases sitting between them.